Detailed here is one T cell receptor beta chain. Its cognate antigen is unknown. The source of the sample is a study of shared clonotypes between healthy human individuals. Regarding the study as a whole: Some clonotypes were shared by all four sorted-subset donors, while others were not shared. The non-shared ones had lower generation probabilities than the shared ones. Clonotype sharing levels among donors were expected to vary with sequencing depth.

Trimming removed 4 bases from V and 3 bases from J, with 27 bases in between. Germline CDR1 is LNHNV and CDR2 is YYDKDF (reference sequence). The CDR3 sequence is 19 residues long. A CD45RA+ naive subset and a CD45RA-negative memory subset were split from CD4+ cells. In the original processing: With immunoSEQ giving junction-only sequences and no quality scores, filtering differed. Repertoires were generated with immunoSEQ multiplex PCR, while TCRdb's copy carries only in-frame clones and drops some. V and J calls and clone size are given by that table; D and trimming were obtained from the DNA. The repertoire holds 2.3 million or so clones, over 85% seen once, with about 0.39% in the top ten.

The sequenced sample consisted of naive CD4+ T cells from PBMCs. Subset given: CD45RA+ positively selected. The TCR sequence derives from a man between 18 and 29 years old in good health. Some clones in this sample may be carry-over from other donors' samples. The V call is TRBV15, the J call TRBJ2-5, with a tentative D call TRBD2 (6 bases). This chain's CDR3 is CATSKAPPDRGLGKETQYF. Here the CDR3 DNA reads TGTGCCACCAGCAAAGCCCCACCCGATCGGGGGTTGGGCAAAGAGACCCAGTACTTC.